The 31 T cell receptor beta chains below all came from one sample that was sequenced in a study of blood T cell repertoires in COVID-19 (dated by TCRdb to about 2020). Libraries were constructed by the immunoSEQ multiplex PCR assay. What TCRdb holds here is the immuneACCESS table cut down to in-frame rearrangements. Part of the clones is not present; checked against another copy, under half of the missing clones reflect an unresolved V gene, and the others are unexplained. The sample profile shows about 48,000 clones; under 90% of them were found once. The top ten constitute about 3% of the sample. Sequenced input: peripheral blood. The receptors stem from a woman at least 80 years old with COVID-19, enrolled during active disease.

This chain connects TRBV7-6 to TRBJ1-3; TRBD1 might be the D (5 bases). Germline V gives CDR1 SGHVS, CDR2 FNYEAQ. The CDR3 length is 15 residues. Trimming stripped 1 base from V and 0 bases from J, with 7 bases between. Written as DNA, the CDR3 is TGTGCCAGCAGCTTAGTCGACAGCTCTGGAAACACCATATATTTT. Its translation is CASSLVDSSGNTIYF.

The V and J genes are TRBV19 and TRBJ1-2, with TRBD1 matching 10 bases. The CDR3 is made up of 16 amino acids. Losses at the gene ends were 6 bases for V and 5 bases for J; bases not matched to a gene: 12. Looked up from germline, CDR1 is LNHDA and CDR2 is SQIVND (reference sequence). CDR3 bases: TGTGCCAGTAGGCCAACGACAGGGGGCTTAATTTATGGCTACACCTTC. Its translation: CASRPTTGGLIYGYTF.

In this sample, this clone turned up once. The V and J genes are TRBV16 and TRBJ1-5, with D unresolved. V was pared by 0 bases and J by 1 base, with 10 bases between. Germline assignment: CDR1 KGHSY and CDR2 FQNENV. The CDR3 loop spans 16 amino acids. The CDR3 here is CASSQSVGESNQPQHF. The CDR3 region has the DNA TGTGCCAGCAGCCAATCAGTCGGGGAAAGCAATCAGCCCCAGCATTTT. Looking up the rest from reference TRBV16 and TRBJ1-5 gives the full variable domain: GEEVAQTPKHLVRGEGQKAKLYCAPIKGHSYVFWYQQVLKNEFKFLISFQNENVFDETGMPKERFSAKCLPNSPCSLEIQATKLEDSAVYFCASSQSVGESNQPQHFGDGTRLSIL.

The chain carries TRBV6-1 and TRBJ1-5; tentatively, D is TRBD1 (6 bases). V shed 2 bases and J shed 1 base, with 12 bases lying between them. This CDR3 region has 16 residues. The V gene's germline CDR1 is MNHNS and CDR2 SASEGT. The CDR3: CASSEWGGASNQPQHF. The CDR3 bases are TGTGCCAGCAGTGAATGGGGGGGGGCGAGCAATCAGCCCCAGCATTTT.

A note on this clone: Other nucleotide sequences from this sample produce the same CDR3. The chain employs TRBV9 and TRBJ1-6; 7 nucleotides line up with TRBD1. Germline lookup yields CDR1 SGDLS and CDR2 YYNGEE. Trimming at V came to 3 bases and at J to 0 bases, leaving 6 bases not matched to a gene. This CDR3 region has 17 residues. CDR3 nucleotide sequence: TGTGCCAGCAGCGCCGGGACAGAAAGCTCCTATAATTCACCCCTCCACTTT. Translated, it gives CASSAGTESSYNSPLHF. Supplemented by reference TRBV9 and TRBJ1-6, the full variable domain reads DSGVTQTPKHLITATGQRVTLRCSPRSGDLSVYWYQQSLDQGLQFLIQYYNGEERAKGNILERFSAQQFPDLHSELNLSSLELGDSALYFCASSAGTESSYNSPLHFGNGTRLTVT.

CDR3 sequence (DNA): TGTGCCAGTCTTAAGGGGCAGGGGCGGAACACCGGGGAGCTGTTTTTT. This encodes CASLKGQGRNTGELFF. V is TRBV19 and J is TRBJ2-2; a possible D gene is TRBD1 (6 bases). Trimming cost V 8 bases and J 1 base, with 17 bases left between them. This CDR3 comprises 16 residues. CDR1 LNHDA and CDR2 SQIVND come from the germline V gene (reference sequence).

The chain is built from TRBV28 and TRBJ1-4; 9 bases are shared with TRBD1. Germline assignment: CDR1 MDHEN and CDR2 SYDVKM. Trimming cost V 4 bases and J 7 bases; bases outside gene matches: 4. The CDR3 runs to 14 residues. CDR3 sequence reads: CASSSTGGGEKLFF. DNA for the CDR3: TGTGCCAGCAGTTCGACAGGGGGAGGTGAAAAACTGTTTTTT.

The V gene is TRBV5-5, the J gene TRBJ1-2; maybe TRBD1 (6 bases). Germline V gene data show CDR1 as SGHKS and CDR2 as YYEKEE (reference sequence). V lost 0 bases and J 3 bases, leaving 15 bases between the germline ends. The CDR3 contains 16 residues. The CDR3 protein is CASSLDGAGEYYGYTF. CDR3 bases: TGTGCCAGCAGCTTGGATGGGGCAGGGGAGTACTATGGCTACACCTTC.

The J gene is TRBJ1-5, the V gene TRBV5-5; 8 positions match TRBD1. In germline, CDR1 is SGHKS, CDR2 YYEKEE (reference sequence). The length of the CDR3 is 18 residues. V was pared by 2 bases and J by 2 bases, with 12 bases of the junction left unmatched. CDR3 region: CASSFGRPDRDRNQPQHF. CDR3 sequence (DNA): TGTGCCAGCAGCTTTGGGAGACCGGACAGGGACCGCAATCAGCCCCAGCATTTT.

The CDR3 DNA is TGTGCCAGCAGCCCACCCCCTGAGACAGGGGCTAATGAAAAACTGTTTTTT. This gives the protein CASSPPPETGANEKLFF. J is TRBJ1-4 and V is TRBV5-6; 8 bases agree with TRBD1. Germline V CDR1 and CDR2: SGHDT, YYEEEE. The CDR3 covers 17 residues. After removal of 4 bases from V and 3 bases from J, the junction contained 11 bases not matched to a gene.

V usage is TRBV11-2 and J usage is TRBJ2-4; 8 bases agree with TRBD2. This CDR3 region has 18 residues. V dropped 3 bases and J dropped 8; count of bases not matched to a gene: 18. CDR1 SGHAT and CDR2 FQNNGV come from the germline V gene. CDR3 protein: CASSFRRGTRGPQDIQYF. The CDR3 region has the DNA TGTGCCAGCAGCTTTAGGCGCGGGACTAGAGGGCCCCAGGACATTCAGTACTTC.

The chain links TRBV5-1 to TRBJ1-6; 10 bases are a match to TRBD1. The CDR3 has 18 amino acids. Germline assignment: CDR1 SGHRS and CDR2 YFSETQ. V lost 3 bases to trimming and J lost 6 bases; unmatched junction nucleotides: 12. CDR3 DNA: TGCGCCAGCAGCTCCGGGACAGGGGTTTCCCACGTTAATTCACCCCTCCACTTT. It is translated as CASSSGTGVSHVNSPLHF.

The chain joins TRBV6-7 to TRBJ2-6; 8 bases fit TRBD1. TRBV6-7 belongs to the ORF category, with a function that is uncertain. V lost 4 bases to trimming and J lost 3 bases; unmatched junction nucleotides: 2. The CDR3 is 15 amino acids. The DNA of the CDR3 is TGTGCCAGCAGTTCCGACAGGGGTGGGGCCAACGTCCTGACTTTC. It translates to CASSSDRGGANVLTF.

This CDR3 is CASSLDRLGEQYF. CDR3 nucleotides: TGTGCCAGCAGCCTCGACAGGTTGGGGGAGCAGTACTTC. The chain carries TRBV3-1 (or the pseudogene TRBV3-2) and TRBJ2-7; D possibly corresponds to TRBD1 (6 bases). V was cut by 4 bases and J by 7 bases, with 14 bases left in between. Germline values: CDR1 LGHDT, CDR2 YNNKEL (reference sequence). The CDR3 runs to 13 residues.

The chain couples TRBV15 to TRBJ2-1; the match to TRBD1 covers 9 bases. Unmatched junction bases numbered 8, after V lost 3 bases and J lost 8 bases. The V gene's germline CDR1 is LNHNV and CDR2 YYDKDF (reference sequence). The CDR3 is 15 amino acids. The CDR3 DNA sequence: TGTGCCACCAGCAGCCGGGACAGGGATATCGATGAGCAGTTCTTC. Translated, it gives CATSSRDRDIDEQFF.

V gene TRBV29-1 combines with J gene TRBJ1-2, with TRBD1 matching over 11 bases. The CDR3 is made up of 14 amino acids. V shed 6 bases and J 5 bases; nucleotides not matched to a gene: 8. CDR1 is SQVTM and CDR2 is ANQGSEA in the germline V gene. The CDR3 loop is CSVLGTGGRYGYTF. CDR3 nucleotide sequence: TGCAGCGTCCTAGGGACAGGGGGTCGGTATGGCTACACCTTC.

The CDR3 nucleotides read TGTGCCAGCGTTAGGACAGGGGGCCGAGGCTACACCTTC. It encodes CASVRTGGRGYTF. The chain employs TRBV28 and TRBJ1-2; TRBD1 aligns across 11 bases. The CDR3 consists of 13 residues. V dropped 8 bases and J dropped 8; count of bases not matched to a gene: 7. Per the germline V gene, CDR1 is MDHEN and CDR2 is SYDVKM.

The chain links TRBV19 to TRBJ2-1, with a tentative D call TRBD1 (6 bases). This CDR3 comprises 13 residues. Trimming removed 7 bases from V and 10 bases from J, with 17 bases in between. Germline V gene lookup returns CDR1 LNHDA and CDR2 SQIVND (reference sequence). CDR3 protein: CASTLRGGLEQFF. CDR3 in DNA: TGTGCCAGTACCCTCCGAGGGGGTTTGGAGCAGTTCTTC.

The chain combines TRBV14 with TRBJ1-6, with D perhaps TRBD1 (5 bases). The CDR3 sequence is 15 residues long. Trimming took 3 bases from V and 9 from J, leaving 15 bases between them. In germline, CDR1 is SGHDN, CDR2 FVKESK. CDR3 sequence (DNA): TGTGCCAGCAGCCAGGAGACAGCGATGGGTTCACCCCTCCACTTT. It encodes CASSQETAMGSPLHF. The whole variable domain, remainder taken from reference TRBV14 and TRBJ1-6, is EAGVTQFPSHSVIEKGQTVTLRCDPISGHDNLYWYRRVMGKEIKFLLHFVKESKQDESGMPNNRFLAERTGGTYSTLKVQPAELEDSGVYFCASSQETAMGSPLHFGNGTRLTVT.

The chain links TRBV5-1 to TRBJ1-2; D unclear. Trimming removed 1 base at V and 7 bases at J, with 11 bases between. Germline CDR1 is SGHRS and CDR2 is YFSETQ. This CDR3 is built from 13 residues. CDR3 protein: CASSLRQPGGYTF. DNA of the CDR3: TGCGCCAGCAGCTTGCGCCAGCCAGGTGGCTACACCTTC.

In the case of this clone: At one end, the junction sequence differs from germline, possibly due to a read error. The rearrangement links TRBV5-6 to TRBJ2-7, with 8 positions matching TRBD2. Germline values: CDR1 SGHDT, CDR2 YYEEEE. The CDR3 consists of 16 residues. The CDR3 region has the DNA TGTGCCCGCAGCTTGGCCGGGGCCGGGGGGGTGTACGAGCAGTACTTC. Translation gives CARSLAGAGGVYEQYF.

The V call is TRBV28, the J call TRBJ1-1, with D possibly being TRBD1 (6 bases). This CDR3 contains 17 residues. Germline CDR1 and CDR2: MDHEN and SYDVKM. The V end lost 5 bases, the J end lost 1 base, and 20 bases lay between the germline ends. The CDR3, as DNA: TGTGCCAGCAGTATACGAGCCAGGGGATACCCGAACACTGAAGCTTTCTTT. Translation gives CASSIRARGYPNTEAFF.

The chain uses TRBV5-5 and TRBJ2-2, with D maybe TRBD2 (6 bases). V was clipped by 0 bases and J by 3 bases, with 9 bases between them. The germline CDR1 and CDR2 sequences are SGHKS and YYEKEE (reference sequence). The CDR3 sequence is 15 residues long. CDR3 protein: CASSLGRADTGELFF. In DNA form, the CDR3 reads TGTGCCAGCAGCTTGGGGAGGGCAGACACCGGGGAGCTGTTTTTT.

Comment on this clone: The junction shows a germline mismatch at one end, possibly a read error. The chain couples TRBV7-2 to TRBJ1-2; 7 bases are shared with TRBD1. Germline CDR1 reads SGHTA; CDR2 reads FQGNSA. The CDR3 totals 15 residues. The CDR3 here is CASSVAGQSSYGYTF. The DNA of the CDR3 is TGTGCCAGCAGCGTAGCGGGACAGTCGAGCTATGGCTACACCTTC.

The chain employs TRBV6-6 and TRBJ1-5; perhaps TRBD1 as D (6 bases). V dropped 4 bases and J dropped 1 base, with 14 bases sitting between them. Germline values: CDR1 MNHNY, CDR2 SVGAGI (reference sequence). The CDR3 extends over 16 amino acids. The CDR3 loop reads CASSSRDTWSNQPQHF. CDR3 nucleotide sequence: TGTGCCAGCAGTTCCCGGGACACCTGGAGCAATCAGCCCCAGCATTTT.

The rearrangement uses TRBV3-1 (or the pseudogene TRBV3-2) and TRBJ2-7, with TRBD2 identical over 11 bases. The trim removed 0 bases at V and 3 bases at J, leaving 10 bases unmatched. Germline assignment: CDR1 LGHDT and CDR2 YNNKEL (reference sequence). This CDR3 is built from 18 residues. The CDR3 protein is CASSQEGHTGTSGYEQYF. The CDR3, as DNA: TGTGCCAGCAGCCAAGAAGGCCATACCGGGACTAGCGGCTACGAGCAGTACTTC.

The chain carries TRBV28 and TRBJ1-5, with a possible D match to TRBD1 (6 bases). Trimming removed 6 bases from V and 1 base from J, with 13 bases in between. This CDR3 has 15 residues. Per germline, CDR1 MDHEN and CDR2 SYDVKM. CDR3 protein: CASRFAGQSNQPQHF. The DNA for the CDR3 is TGTGCCAGCAGATTCGCCGGACAGAGCAATCAGCCCCAGCATTTT.

The chain is built from TRBV3-1 (or the pseudogene TRBV3-2) and TRBJ2-3; no firm D call. The germline CDR1 and CDR2 sequences are LGHDT and YNNKEL (reference sequence). The CDR3 covers 16 residues. V dropped 4 bases and J dropped 2 bases, with 16 bases sitting between them. This CDR3 is CASSPPRRGTTDTQYF. In DNA form, the CDR3 reads TGTGCCAGCAGCCCCCCTCGGCGCGGAACCACAGATACGCAGTATTTT.

CDR3 in amino acids: CATTPQTGNYNEQFF. DNA of the CDR3: TGTGCCACCACACCCCAGACAGGGAACTACAATGAGCAGTTCTTC. V is TRBV2 and J is TRBJ2-1, with TRBD1 identical over 7 bases. Germline CDR1 reads SNHLY; CDR2 reads FYNNEI. This CDR3 has 15 residues. V lost 10 bases to trimming and J lost 3 bases; unmatched junction nucleotides: 12.

The chain's CDR3 is CASSLVWQGRGNTIYF. The CDR3 nucleotides read TGTGCCAGCAGCTTGGTTTGGCAGGGAAGAGGAAACACCATATATTTT. This chain uses TRBV5-5 with TRBJ1-3, with D perhaps matching TRBD1 (5 bases). The length of the CDR3 is 16 residues. Germline CDR1 SGHKS, CDR2 YYEKEE (reference sequence). The germline V and J ends were trimmed by 0 bases and 4 bases, with 14 bases remaining between them.

This rearrangement joins TRBV6-4 to TRBJ2-1; 12 bases agree with TRBD2. In germline, CDR1 is MRHNA, CDR2 SNTAGT. The V segment lost 3 bases and the J segment 6 bases; nucleotides outside the gene matches: 0. This CDR3 has 14 residues. CDR3 loop: CASSELAGGNEQFF. CDR3 DNA sequence: TGTGCCAGCAGTGAACTAGCGGGGGGCAATGAGCAGTTCTTC.